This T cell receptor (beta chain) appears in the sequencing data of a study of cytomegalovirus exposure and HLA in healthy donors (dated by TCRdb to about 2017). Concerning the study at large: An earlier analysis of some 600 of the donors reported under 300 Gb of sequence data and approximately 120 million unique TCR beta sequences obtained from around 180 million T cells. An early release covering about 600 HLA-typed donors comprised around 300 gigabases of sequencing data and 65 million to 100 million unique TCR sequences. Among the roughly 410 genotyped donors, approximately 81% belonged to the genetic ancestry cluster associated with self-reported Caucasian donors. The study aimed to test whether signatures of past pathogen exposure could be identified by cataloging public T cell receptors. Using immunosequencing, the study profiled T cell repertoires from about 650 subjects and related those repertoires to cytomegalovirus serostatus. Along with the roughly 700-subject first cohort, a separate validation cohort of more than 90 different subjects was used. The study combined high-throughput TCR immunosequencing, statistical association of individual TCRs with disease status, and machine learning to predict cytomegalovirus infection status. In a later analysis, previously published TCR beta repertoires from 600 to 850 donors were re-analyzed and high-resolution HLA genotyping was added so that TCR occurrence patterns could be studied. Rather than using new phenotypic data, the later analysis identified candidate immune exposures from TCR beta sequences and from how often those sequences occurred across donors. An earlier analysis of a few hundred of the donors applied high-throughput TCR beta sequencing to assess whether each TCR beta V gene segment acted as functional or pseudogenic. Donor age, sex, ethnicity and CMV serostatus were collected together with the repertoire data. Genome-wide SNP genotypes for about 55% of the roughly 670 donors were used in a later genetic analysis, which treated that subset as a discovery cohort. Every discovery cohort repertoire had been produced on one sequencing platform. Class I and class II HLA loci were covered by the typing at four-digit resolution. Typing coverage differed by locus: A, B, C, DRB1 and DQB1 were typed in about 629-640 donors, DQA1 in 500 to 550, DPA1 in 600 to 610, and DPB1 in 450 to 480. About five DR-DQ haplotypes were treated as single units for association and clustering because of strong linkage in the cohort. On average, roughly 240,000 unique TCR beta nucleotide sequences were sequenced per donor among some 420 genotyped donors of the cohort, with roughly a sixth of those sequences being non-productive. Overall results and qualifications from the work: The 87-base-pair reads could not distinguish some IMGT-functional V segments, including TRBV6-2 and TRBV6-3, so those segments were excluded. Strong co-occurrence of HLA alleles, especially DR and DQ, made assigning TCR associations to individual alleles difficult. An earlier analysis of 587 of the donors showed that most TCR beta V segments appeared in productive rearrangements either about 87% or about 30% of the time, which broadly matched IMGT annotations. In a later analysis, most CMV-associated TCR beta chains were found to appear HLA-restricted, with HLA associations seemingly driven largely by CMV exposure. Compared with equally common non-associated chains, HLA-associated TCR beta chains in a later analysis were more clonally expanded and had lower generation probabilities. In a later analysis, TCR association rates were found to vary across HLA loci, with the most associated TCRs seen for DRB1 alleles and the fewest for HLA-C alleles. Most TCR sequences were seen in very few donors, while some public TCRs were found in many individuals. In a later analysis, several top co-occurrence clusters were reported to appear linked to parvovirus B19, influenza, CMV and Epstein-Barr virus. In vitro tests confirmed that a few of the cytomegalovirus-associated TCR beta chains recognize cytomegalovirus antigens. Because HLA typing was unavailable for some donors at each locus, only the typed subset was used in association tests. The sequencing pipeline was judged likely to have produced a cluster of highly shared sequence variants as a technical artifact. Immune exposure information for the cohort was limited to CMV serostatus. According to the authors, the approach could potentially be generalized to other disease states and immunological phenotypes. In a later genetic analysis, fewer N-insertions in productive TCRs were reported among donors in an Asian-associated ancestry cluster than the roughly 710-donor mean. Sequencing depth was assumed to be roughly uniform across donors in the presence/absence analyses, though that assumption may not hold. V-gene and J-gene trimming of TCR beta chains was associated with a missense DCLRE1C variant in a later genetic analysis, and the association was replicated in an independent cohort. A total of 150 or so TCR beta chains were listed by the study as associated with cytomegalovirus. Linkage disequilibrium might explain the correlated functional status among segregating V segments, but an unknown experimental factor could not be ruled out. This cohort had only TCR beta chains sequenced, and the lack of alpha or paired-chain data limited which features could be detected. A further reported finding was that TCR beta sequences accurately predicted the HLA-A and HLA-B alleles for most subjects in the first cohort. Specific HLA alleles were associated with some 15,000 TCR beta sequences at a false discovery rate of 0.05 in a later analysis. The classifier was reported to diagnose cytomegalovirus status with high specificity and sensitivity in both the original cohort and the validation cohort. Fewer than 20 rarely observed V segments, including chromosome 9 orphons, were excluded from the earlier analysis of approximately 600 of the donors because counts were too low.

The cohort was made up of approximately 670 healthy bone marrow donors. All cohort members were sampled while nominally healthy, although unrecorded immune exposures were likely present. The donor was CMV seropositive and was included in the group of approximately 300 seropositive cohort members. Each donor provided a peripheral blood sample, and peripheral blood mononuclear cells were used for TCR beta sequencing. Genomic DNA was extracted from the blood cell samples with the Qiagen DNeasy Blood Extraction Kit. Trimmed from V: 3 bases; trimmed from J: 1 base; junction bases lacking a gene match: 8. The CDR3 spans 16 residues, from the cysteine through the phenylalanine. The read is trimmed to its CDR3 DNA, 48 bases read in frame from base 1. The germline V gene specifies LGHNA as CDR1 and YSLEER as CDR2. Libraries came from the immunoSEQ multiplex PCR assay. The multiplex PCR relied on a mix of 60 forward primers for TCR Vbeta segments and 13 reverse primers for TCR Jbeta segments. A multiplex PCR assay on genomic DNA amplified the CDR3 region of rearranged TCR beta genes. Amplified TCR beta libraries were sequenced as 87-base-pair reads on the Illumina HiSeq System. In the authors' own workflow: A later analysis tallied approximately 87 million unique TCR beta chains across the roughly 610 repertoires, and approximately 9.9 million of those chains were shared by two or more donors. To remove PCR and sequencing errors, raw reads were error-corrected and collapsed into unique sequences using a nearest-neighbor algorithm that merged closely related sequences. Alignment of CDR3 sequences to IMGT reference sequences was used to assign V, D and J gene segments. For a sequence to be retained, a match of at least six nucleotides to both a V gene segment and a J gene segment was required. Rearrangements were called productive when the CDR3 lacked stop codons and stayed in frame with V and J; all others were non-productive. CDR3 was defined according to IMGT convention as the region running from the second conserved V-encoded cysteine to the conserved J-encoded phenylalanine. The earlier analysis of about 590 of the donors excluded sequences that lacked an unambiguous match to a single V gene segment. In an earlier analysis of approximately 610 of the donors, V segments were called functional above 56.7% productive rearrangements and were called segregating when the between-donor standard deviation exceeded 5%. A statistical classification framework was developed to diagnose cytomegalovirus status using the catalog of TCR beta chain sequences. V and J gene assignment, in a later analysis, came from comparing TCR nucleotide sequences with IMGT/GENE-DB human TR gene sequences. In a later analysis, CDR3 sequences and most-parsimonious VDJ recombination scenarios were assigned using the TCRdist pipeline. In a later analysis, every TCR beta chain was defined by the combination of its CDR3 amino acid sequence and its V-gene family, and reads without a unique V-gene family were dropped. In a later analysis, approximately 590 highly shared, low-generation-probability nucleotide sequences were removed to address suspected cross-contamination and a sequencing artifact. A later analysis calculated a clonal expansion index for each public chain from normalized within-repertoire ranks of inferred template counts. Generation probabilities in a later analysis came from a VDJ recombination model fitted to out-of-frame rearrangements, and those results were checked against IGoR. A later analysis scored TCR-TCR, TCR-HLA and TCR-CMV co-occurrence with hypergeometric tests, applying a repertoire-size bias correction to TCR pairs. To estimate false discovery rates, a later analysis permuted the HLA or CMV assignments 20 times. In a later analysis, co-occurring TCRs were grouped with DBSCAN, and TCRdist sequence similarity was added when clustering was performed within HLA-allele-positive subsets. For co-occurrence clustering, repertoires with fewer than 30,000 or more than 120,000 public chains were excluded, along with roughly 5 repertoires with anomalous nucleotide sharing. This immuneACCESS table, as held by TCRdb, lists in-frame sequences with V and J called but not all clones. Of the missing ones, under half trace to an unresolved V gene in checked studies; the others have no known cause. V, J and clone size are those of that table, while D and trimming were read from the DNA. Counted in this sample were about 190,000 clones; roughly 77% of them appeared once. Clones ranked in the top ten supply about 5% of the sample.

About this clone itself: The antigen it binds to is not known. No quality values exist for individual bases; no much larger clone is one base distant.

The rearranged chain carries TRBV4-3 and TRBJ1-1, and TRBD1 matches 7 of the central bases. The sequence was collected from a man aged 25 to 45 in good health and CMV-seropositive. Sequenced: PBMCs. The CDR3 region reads CASSHPGGTPNTEAFF. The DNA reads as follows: TGCGCCAGCAGCCACCCAGGGGGTACACCGAACACTGAAGCTTTCTTT.